The T cell receptor (beta chain) described here comes from a study of technical replicates of blood from a handful of donors. Trimming cost V 4 bases and J 2 bases, with 18 bases left between them. CDR1 is LGHNA, CDR2 YNFKEQ, per germline. This CDR3 region has 17 residues. Some clones are missing from TCRdb's copy, which holds only in-frame ones; the method was immunoSEQ multiplex PCR. The profile shows just over 75,000 clones, about 92% of them singletons. The clonotype was recovered from a human donor in good health. The chain has TRBV4-2 and TRBJ2-1, with D perhaps TRBD2 (5 bases). Sequenced material: T cells isolated from PBMCs. The CDR3 DNA sequence: TGTGCCAGCAGCCGGTATGGGGTTTACGGGACCTACAATGAGCAGTTCTTC. Translated, it gives CASSRYGVYGTYNEQFF.